The next 14 T cell receptor beta chains were all read from a single sample in a study of T cells in Graves' hyperthyroidism and ophthalmopathy. Template material for amplifying TCR beta CDR3 regions consisted of RNA transcripts. HTBI primers drove first-round RT-PCR of the TCR CDR3. Each CDR3 protein is one row after TCRdb ran MiXCR on the multiplex PCR reads. The sample includes about 420,000 distinct CDR3 sequences, approximately 14% seen only once; the top ten take about 14%. The sequencing sample was made of blood. The receptors shown here come from a woman in her late teens or twenties with Graves' hyperthyroidism.

Many counts were recorded for this clonotype. This sequence joins TRBV10-1 and TRBJ2-3; D is uncertain. Per germline, CDR1 WNHNN and CDR2 SYGVQD (reference sequence). There are 17 residues in the CDR3. Trimming left V 0 bases short and J 0 bases short, with 13 bases between. The CDR3 reads CASSESSSVFSTDTQYF. The CDR3 DNA sequence: TGCGCCAGCAGTGAGTCTAGCTCGGTCTTCAGCACAGATACGCAGTATTTT.

The gene calls are TRBV7-3 and TRBJ2-1; 7 positions match TRBD2. With 2 bases clipped from V and 4 bases from J, the junction kept 5 bases outside the gene matches. Germline V gene sequence: CDR1 SGHTA, CDR2 FQGTGA. The CDR3 runs 15 residues. The CDR3 sequence is CASSLRGVQYNEQFF. CDR3 DNA sequence: TGTGCCAGCAGCTTACGGGGGGTTCAATACAATGAGCAGTTCTTC. The complete variable domain, with remaining parts taken from reference TRBV7-3 and TRBJ2-1, reads GAGVSQTPSNKVTEKGKYVELRCDPISGHTALYWYRQSLGQGPEFLIYFQGTGAADDSGLPNDRFFAVRPEGSVSTLKIQRTERGDSAVYLCASSLRGVQYNEQFFGPGTRLTVL.

This clonotype came up a few times. CDR3 coding DNA: TGTGCCAGCAGACAGGAGGGGCCGGTGAAGACCCAGTACTTC. Translated: CASRQEGPVKTQYF. The V gene is TRBV6-1, the J gene TRBJ2-5; tentatively, D is TRBD2 (6 bases). The germline CDR1 and CDR2 sequences are MNHNS and SASEGT. Trimming cost V 6 bases and J 6 bases, with 17 bases left between them. The CDR3 runs to 14 residues.

This clonotype was counted at least ten times. The rearrangement links TRBV12-3 or TRBV12-4 to TRBJ2-5; D assignment may be TRBD1 or TRBD2 (6 bases each). This CDR3 contains 13 residues. Trimming cost V 5 bases and J 5 bases, with 12 bases left between them. The CDR3 here is CASSIGGFETQYF. CDR3 in DNA: TGTGCCAGCAGTATAGGGGGGTTCGAGACCCAGTACTTC.

This clonotype was detected many times. The rearrangement links TRBV3-1 to TRBJ2-3; D is unresolved. Per the germline V gene, CDR1 is LGHDT and CDR2 is YNNKEL (reference sequence). V was clipped by 4 bases and J by 3 bases, with 23 bases between them. The CDR3 is made up of 18 amino acids. The CDR3 region has the DNA TGTGCCAGCAGCCCTCTGACGGGCAAGAAAGCGCAAACAGATACGCAGTATTTT. Its protein product is CASSPLTGKKAQTDTQYF.

V gene TRBV7-9 combines with J gene TRBJ1-1; no firm D call. This CDR3 comprises 17 residues. Trimming took off 3 bases at V and 5 bases at J, with 22 bases between the two ends. Germline CDR1 SEHNR, CDR2 FQNEAQ (reference sequence). The CDR3 DNA is TGTGCCAGCAGCTTTCAAGGTTTTTTCGGAGGGAAGACTGAAGCTTTCTTT. This translates into CASSFQGFFGGKTEAFF.

This clonotype has a count of ten or more. The CDR3 DNA is TGTGCCAGCAGTTCATTGGGTTTCCAGGGCACTGAAGCTTTCTTT. Protein: CASSSLGFQGTEAFF. The V gene is TRBV11-2, the J gene TRBJ1-1; possible D gene TRBD1, 5 bases. CDR3 length: 15 residues. V dropped 6 bases and J dropped 4 bases, with 18 bases sitting between them. Germline values: CDR1 SGHAT, CDR2 FQNNGV.

The chain is built from TRBV4-3 and TRBJ2-7; D perhaps matches TRBD2 (7 bases). The CDR3 spans 17 residues. V was cut by 4 bases and J by 1 base, with 20 bases left in between. Germline V CDR1 and CDR2: LGHNA, YSLEER. CDR3 nucleotide sequence: TGCGCCAGCAGCCCTTCGGCGGGGGCGGATTCGTCCTACGAGCAGTACTTC. Amino acid sequence: CASSPSAGADSSYEQYF.

This clonotype was counted many times. The chain combines TRBV12-3 or TRBV12-4 with TRBJ2-7; 7 bases fit TRBD2. J gave up 2 bases and V 6 bases, and 10 bases lay outside the gene matches. This CDR3 spans 15 amino acids. CDR3 DNA: TGTGCCAGCAGACGCGCGGGGGAAATCCCCTACGAGCAGTACTTC. It specifies CASRRAGEIPYEQYF.

The chain carries TRBV2 and TRBJ1-5; TRBD1 agrees at 7 bases. Germline V gives CDR1 SNHLY, CDR2 FYNNEI. The CDR3 sequence is 15 residues long. V shed 5 bases, J shed 4 bases, and the junction held 8 bases outside the gene matches. The DNA for the CDR3 is TGTGCCAGCAGTACTCGACAGGGCCGGAATCAGCCCCAGCATTTT. This codes for CASSTRQGRNQPQHF.

In its sample, this clonotype was seen a few times. This chain joins TRBV20-1 and TRBJ2-4; TRBD1 matches 7 bases. Germline V gives CDR1 DFQATT, CDR2 SNEGSKA (reference sequence). The CDR3 is 13 amino acids. The V and J ends lost 6 bases and 8 bases, in that order; junction bases with no gene match: 10. The CDR3 reads CSAPGQGVDIQYF. CDR3 bases: TGCAGTGCCCCAGGGCAGGGGGTCGACATTCAGTACTTC.

This clonotype was seen more than once but under ten times. The rearrangement uses TRBV19 and TRBJ1-2; the D gene is possibly TRBD1 (6 bases). The V end lost 7 bases, the J end lost 9 bases, and 15 bases lay between the germline ends. The CDR3 covers 12 residues. Looked up from germline, CDR1 is LNHDA and CDR2 is SQIVND (reference sequence). CDR3 loop: CASTPSQGSYTF. The CDR3 nucleotides read TGTGCCAGTACTCCCAGCCAGGGGAGCTACACCTTC.

The table lists this clonotype with many counts. The chain joins TRBV11-2 to TRBJ1-5; D is unresolved. The CDR3 is made up of 14 amino acids. V was clipped by 4 bases and J by 6 bases, with 13 bases between them. From germline, CDR1 is SGHAT and CDR2 FQNNGV. The CDR3 bases are TGTGCCAGCAGCTACGCACAGAGAGGTCAGCCCCAGCATTTT. Amino acids: CASSYAQRGQPQHF.

V is TRBV27 and J is TRBJ2-1, with D hard to call. The germline V gene has CDR1 MNHEY and CDR2 SMNVEV (reference sequence). Trimming took 2 bases from V and 7 from J, leaving 12 bases between them. The CDR3 extends over 14 amino acids. The CDR3 sequence: CASSLLPRWNEQFF. As DNA, the CDR3 is TGTGCCAGCAGTTTACTCCCAAGGTGGAATGAGCAGTTCTTC.